This TCR beta chain derives from a study of breast tumors, draining lymph nodes, adjacent tissues. CDR3 length equals 13 residues. V was shortened by 6 bases and J by 1 base, with 12 bases between the two germline ends. CDR1 DFQATT and CDR2 SNEGSKA come from the germline V gene (reference sequence). This clonotype was seen at least ten times. The lymph nodes were axillary draining lymph nodes from breast cancer patients. A single record per CDR3 protein comes from TCRdb applying MiXCR to the multiplex PCR reads. The table records 200,000 to 250,000 distinct CDR3 sequences, less than 35% of them present only once.

The rearrangement uses TRBV20-1 and TRBJ1-2; a possible D gene is TRBD1 (5 bases). This sequence originates from a female donor with breast cancer. Some clones in this sample may be carry-over from other donors' samples. The sequenced material came from axillary lymph node tissue. DNA of the CDR3: TGCAGTGCAATCTCAGGGATTAACTATGGCTACACCTTC. Its protein product is CSAISGINYGYTF.